The 19 T cell receptor beta chains below all came from one sample that was sequenced in a study of control samples from healthy donors and cancer patients. Data came from immunoSEQ multiplex PCR; TCRdb stores just in-frame clones and leaves some out. The table includes more than 75,000 clones, 85% to 90% detected once. The sample comprised PBMCs. The receptors come from a woman aged 55-69 years with head and neck cancer.

The V gene is TRBV3-1 (or the pseudogene TRBV3-2), the J gene TRBJ1-5; D gene ambiguous. V was pared by 3 bases and J by 6 bases, with 6 bases between. The CDR3 contains 12 residues. The V gene's germline CDR1 is LGHDT and CDR2 YNNKEL (reference sequence). CDR3 loop: CASSQSTQPQHF. CDR3 DNA: TGTGCCAGCAGCCAGTCGACTCAGCCCCAGCATTTT.

This chain links TRBV12-3 or TRBV12-4 with TRBJ1-5; the D is unclear. Trimming removed 3 bases at V and 7 bases at J, with 10 bases between. The CDR3 totals 13 residues. The CDR3 protein is CASSLTSVQPQHF. In DNA, the CDR3 is TGTGCCAGCAGTTTGACGTCGGTACAGCCCCAGCATTTT.

V and J are TRBV15 and TRBJ2-1, with 12 bases fitting TRBD2. Germline trimming cut 0 bases from V and 0 bases from J; bases unmatched to any gene: 9. Germline V gene lookup returns CDR1 LNHNV and CDR2 YYDKDF (reference sequence). This CDR3 has 20 residues. CDR3 sequence: CATSREKGLAGLSSYNEQFF. CDR3 sequence (DNA): TGTGCCACCAGCAGAGAGAAAGGACTAGCGGGGTTAAGCTCCTACAATGAGCAGTTCTTC.

The gene calls are TRBV7-9 and TRBJ1-2; TRBD1 matches 10 bases. This CDR3 comprises 16 residues. Per germline, CDR1 SEHNR and CDR2 FQNEAQ (reference sequence). Trimming took 1 base from V and 2 from J; bases not matched to a gene: 4. This chain's CDR3 is CASSLGAGQGNYGYTF. In nucleotides, the CDR3 is TGTGCCAGCAGCTTAGGGGCGGGACAGGGGAACTATGGCTACACCTTC. Filled out from reference TRBV7-9 and TRBJ1-2, the complete variable domain reads DTGVSQNPRHKITKRGQNVTFRCDPISEHNRLYWYRQTLGQGPEFLTYFQNEAQLEKSRLLSDRFSAERPKGSFSTLEIQRTEQGDSAMYLCASSLGAGQGNYGYTFGSGTRLTVV.

V gene TRBV6-4 combines with J gene TRBJ2-5; 12 bases fit TRBD2. This CDR3 contains 15 residues. The V segment lost 4 bases and the J segment 5 bases; nucleotides outside the gene matches: 5. The germline gives CDR1 MRHNA, CDR2 SNTAGT. The CDR3 is CASSATSGRLETQYF. In nucleotides, the CDR3 is TGTGCCAGCAGTGCGACTAGCGGGAGATTGGAGACCCAGTACTTC.

The rearrangement uses TRBV5-1 and TRBJ2-7, with 10 nucleotides matching TRBD2. The CDR3 covers 15 residues. The trim removed 5 bases at V and 4 bases at J, leaving 9 bases unmatched. Germline-derived CDR1 and CDR2 are SGHRS and YFSETQ. As DNA, the CDR3 is TGCGCCAGCAGTTGGGCTAGCGGGGGTTCTTACGAGCAGTACTTC. It yields the protein CASSWASGGSYEQYF.

CDR3: CASSRIAGSDTQYF. The CDR3 DNA reads TGTGCCAGCAGCCGAATAGCCGGCTCAGATACGCAGTATTTT. This chain uses TRBV13 with TRBJ2-3; the D is unclear. From germline, CDR1 is PRHDT and CDR2 FYEKMQ (reference sequence). Trimming left V 5 bases short and J 4 bases short, with 13 bases between. This CDR3 contains 14 residues.

V is TRBV7-6 and J is TRBJ2-5, with D possibly being TRBD2 (6 bases). V was shortened by 5 bases and J by 5 bases, with 21 bases between the two germline ends. This CDR3 region has 16 residues. Germline CDR1 is SGHVS and CDR2 is FNYEAQ. CDR3 sequence reads: CASSGIGGSGGETQYF. DNA of the CDR3: TGTGCCAGCAGCGGCATCGGGGGTAGCGGAGGGGAGACCCAGTACTTC.

The gene calls are TRBV3-1 (or the pseudogene TRBV3-2) and TRBJ2-7, with 7 positions matching TRBD1. Germline lookup yields CDR1 LGHDT and CDR2 YNNKEL (reference sequence). Trimming at V came to 0 bases and at J to 0 bases, leaving 8 bases not matched to a gene. This CDR3 has 17 residues. CDR3 bases: TGTGCCAGCAGCCAAGAAGCCGGGACAGAAAGCTCCTACGAGCAGTACTTC. It translates to CASSQEAGTESSYEQYF.

The chain is built from TRBV29-1 and TRBJ1-1; D not certain. The CDR3 consists of 12 residues. V was shortened by 4 bases and J by 5 bases, with 11 bases between the two germline ends. Germline CDR1 SQVTM, CDR2 ANQGSEA. The DNA for the CDR3 is TGCAGCGTTGTACGGGGTGATACTGAAGCTTTCTTT. It specifies CSVVRGDTEAFF.

This clone came up once. The V call is TRBV7-8, the J call TRBJ2-7; D call uncertain. Per the germline V gene, CDR1 is SGHVS and CDR2 is FQNEAQ. Between the trimmed V and J ends, which lost 1 base and 1 base, there was a span of 8 bases. The CDR3 sequence is 14 residues long. The CDR3 region has the DNA TGTGCCAGCAGCTTAGGAACTACGTCCTACGAGCAGTACTTC. Residues: CASSLGTTSYEQYF.

This clone is a singleton in its sample. This rearrangement joins TRBV6-6 to TRBJ1-1; 7 bases fit TRBD1. Unmatched junction bases numbered 8, after V lost 6 bases and J lost 4 bases. Germline CDR1 and CDR2: MNHNY and SVGAGI (reference sequence). The CDR3 loop spans 14 amino acids. CDR3 in amino acids: CASSIDRAGTEAFF. Written as DNA, the CDR3 is TGTGCCAGCAGCATAGACAGGGCCGGCACTGAAGCTTTCTTT.

The rearrangement joins TRBV29-1 to TRBJ1-2; D remains ambiguous. The CDR3 runs 14 residues. Germline assignment: CDR1 SQVTM and CDR2 ANQGSEA. Trimming removed 6 bases from V and 8 bases from J, with 22 bases in between. CDR3 amino acids: CSVGRFREGSGYTF. In DNA form, the CDR3 reads TGCAGCGTGGGAAGGTTTCGTGAGGGAAGCGGCTACACCTTC.

The chain is built from TRBV7-8 and TRBJ2-5; D may be TRBD1 (5 bases). Germline CDR1 reads SGHVS; CDR2 reads FQNEAQ. The length of the CDR3 is 13 residues. Trimming took 5 bases from V and 4 from J, leaving 11 bases between them. The CDR3 spells CASSPRVRETQYF. The CDR3 DNA follows: TGTGCCAGCAGCCCCAGGGTGCGAGAGACCCAGTACTTC.

A few counts support this clone. The V and J genes are TRBV27 and TRBJ2-7; D call uncertain. V dropped 3 bases and J dropped 2 bases, with 14 bases sitting between them. The CDR3 runs 15 residues. Germline V gene sequence: CDR1 MNHEY, CDR2 SMNVEV (reference sequence). CDR3 nucleotide sequence: TGTGCCAGCAGTTTGGAGTCTGGCAAAACCTACGAGCAGTACTTC. Protein product: CASSLESGKTYEQYF.

The genes are TRBV10-2 and TRBJ1-4, with TRBD1 as a possible D gene (5 bases). This CDR3 region has 17 residues. The V end was cut by 0 bases, the J end by 8 bases, with 19 bases between. Germline-derived CDR1 and CDR2 are WSHSY and SAAADI. Here the CDR3 DNA reads TGCGCCAGCAGTGAGTCTTGGACAAGGGAGATTAGGGAAAAACTGTTTTTT. Translation gives CASSESWTREIREKLFF.

The gene calls are TRBV6-1 and TRBJ2-1; TRBD2 aligns across 7 bases. CDR1 MNHNS and CDR2 SASEGT come from the germline V gene. J gave up 5 bases and V 3 bases, and 1 base lay outside the gene matches. CDR3 length equals 13 residues. In nucleotides, the CDR3 is TGTGCCAGCAGTGAGGGGGGGAACAATGAGCAGTTCTTC. Its translation: CASSEGGNNEQFF.

The chain has TRBV29-1 and TRBJ1-4; unclear D gene. Germline-derived CDR1 and CDR2 are SQVTM and ANQGSEA. The CDR3 runs 13 residues. Trimming pared 7 bases from V and 0 bases from J, leaving 9 bases between. The CDR3 DNA reads TGCAGCGCCGGGAGGGCAACTAATGAAAAACTGTTTTTT. Translation: CSAGRATNEKLFF.

In this sample, this clone turned up once. This chain uses TRBV11-2 with TRBJ2-5; D not resolved. CDR3 length: 14 amino acids. V was cut by 5 bases and J by 4 bases, with 14 bases left in between. Germline lookup yields CDR1 SGHAT and CDR2 FQNNGV. The CDR3 DNA sequence: TGTGCCAGCAGCCCGGACCCCTCATCAGAGACCCAGTACTTC. The encoded protein is CASSPDPSSETQYF.